The text below deals with one TCR beta chain. This entry belongs to a study of shared T cell receptors in the human thymus. Method: immunoSEQ multiplex PCR; TCRdb's copy keeps in-frame clones and lacks some. The repertoire holds hundreds of thousands of clones, with 88% as singletons. These records were also assigned to another study, of human thymus T cells. In that study: The donor group consisted of healthy Finnish infants who were having corrective surgery for congenital heart defects. Thymic resections from corrective heart surgery supplied the tissue.

Sequenced material: thymocytes. The TCR originated in a boy under two years old with a congenital heart defect.

CDR3 bases: TGTGCCAGCAGCTCCCCCCCGGAGGGAGCGGGAGATAGCGAGCAGTACTTC. Its translation: CASSSPPEGAGDSEQYF. This rearrangement joins TRBV28 to TRBJ2-7; TRBD2 matches at 8 bases. The germline CDR1 and CDR2 sequences are MDHEN and SYDVKM. J was trimmed by 6 bases and V by 6 bases; bases with no gene match: 19. The length of the CDR3 is 17 residues.